These 15 T cell receptor beta chains were sequenced from one sample in a study of cytomegalovirus exposure and HLA in healthy donors. It was with 60 Vbeta and 13 Jbeta primers that the PCR ran. Sequencing was performed with immunoSEQ multiplex PCR; in TCRdb, only in-frame clones are kept and a portion is missing. The sample lists roughly 180,000 clones, roughly four fifths occurring once. The sequencing sample was made of PBMCs. The receptors stem from a woman in her late teens or twenties in good health and CMV-seropositive.

The rearrangement joins TRBV4-1 to TRBJ1-1, with D possibly being TRBD1 (5 bases). The V gene's germline CDR1 is MGHRA and CDR2 YSYEKL. The length of the CDR3 is 13 residues. The V end was cut by 4 bases, the J end by 13 bases, with 19 bases between. DNA of the CDR3: TGCGCCAGCAGCCCGGGGGGGAGGGGTCTCGGTTTCTTT. Encoded protein: CASSPGGRGLGFF.

This rearrangement joins TRBV18 to TRBJ2-2, with D unresolved. The CDR3 is 16 amino acids. The V and J ends lost 3 bases and 0 bases respectively, with 11 bases between them. The germline gives CDR1 KGHSH, CDR2 LQKENI. CDR3 protein: CASSPLDNPNTGELFF. The DNA for the CDR3 is TGTGCCAGCTCACCTCTCGACAACCCGAACACCGGGGAGCTGTTTTTT. The entire variable domain, with the rest obtained from reference TRBV18 and TRBJ2-2, is as follows: NAGVMQNPRHLVRRRGQEARLRCSPMKGHSHVYWYRQLPEEGLKFMVYLQKENIIDESGMPKERFSAEFPKEGPSILRIQQVVRGDSAAYFCASSPLDNPNTGELFFGEGSRLTVL.

This clone was detected a few times. The CDR3 here is CASSIGQDTTEAFF. CDR3 nucleotides: TGTGCCAGTAGTATAGGCCAGGACACGACTGAAGCTTTCTTT. The V and J genes are TRBV19 and TRBJ1-1; D possibly corresponds to TRBD1 (5 bases). Germline assignment: CDR1 LNHDA and CDR2 SQIVND (reference sequence). The CDR3 runs 14 residues. V was trimmed by 1 base and J by 5 bases, leaving 11 bases between them. Full variable domain (remainder filled in from reference TRBV19 and TRBJ1-1): DGGITQSPKYLFRKEGQNVTLSCEQNLNHDAMYWYRQDPGQGLRLIYYSQIVNDFQKGDIAEGYSVSREKKESFPLTVTSAQKNPTAFYLCASSIGQDTTEAFFGQGTRLTVV.

The chain combines TRBV5-1 with TRBJ2-3; D is undetermined. The CDR3 runs 14 residues. CDR1 and CDR2 from the germline V gene are SGHRS and YFSETQ. V lost 7 bases and J lost 2, with 14 bases in between. The CDR3 DNA is TGCGCCAGCCGCCTTGGCAGTTACACAGATACGCAGTATTTT. Translating gives CASRLGSYTDTQYF.

The J gene is TRBJ2-1, the V gene TRBV30; maybe TRBD2 (5 bases). The CDR3 is 12 amino acids. The V gene's germline CDR1 is GTSNPN and CDR2 SVGIG (reference sequence). With 0 bases removed from V and 6 bases from J, the gap between germline ends came to 6 bases. CDR3 in DNA: TGTGCCTGGAGTGTACTAGGCAATGAGCAGTTCTTC. Its translation: CAWSVLGNEQFF.

The V call is TRBV19, the J call TRBJ1-1; no reliable D call. Germline V lookup: CDR1 LNHDA, CDR2 SQIVND (reference sequence). This CDR3 contains 13 residues. The V end was cut by 6 bases, the J end by 5 bases, with 13 bases between. The chain's CDR3 is CASRRGRETEAFF. DNA of the CDR3: TGTGCCAGTAGACGGGGTAGAGAAACTGAAGCTTTCTTT.

The chain links TRBV4-3 to TRBJ2-7; 8 bases agree with TRBD2. After removal of 4 bases from V and 7 bases from J, the junction contained 18 bases not matched to a gene. CDR1 is LGHNA, CDR2 YSLEER, per germline. There are 17 residues in the CDR3. CDR3 residues: CASSLGVSGGAWREQYV. The CDR3 DNA reads as TGCGCCAGCAGCCTCGGGGTTTCCGGGGGGGCCTGGCGGGAGCAGTACGTC.

The chain uses TRBV4-3 and TRBJ2-1; 10 bases map to TRBD2. From germline, CDR1 is LGHNA and CDR2 YSLEER. The CDR3 has 15 residues. Trimming at V came to 3 bases and at J to 7 bases, leaving 6 bases not matched to a gene. CDR3 region: CASSQSGGAGNEQFF. The CDR3 DNA sequence: TGCGCCAGCAGCCAGAGCGGGGGGGCTGGTAATGAGCAGTTCTTC.

The J gene is TRBJ1-1, the V gene TRBV2; TRBD1 matches 12 bases. V lost 8 bases, J lost 3 bases, and 7 bases stayed unmatched. The CDR3 length is 15 residues. CDR1 is SNHLY, CDR2 FYNNEI, per germline. CDR3 loop: CASLGQGAGYTEAFF. In DNA, the CDR3 is TGTGCCAGCCTGGGACAGGGGGCCGGGTACACTGAAGCTTTCTTT.

The genes are TRBV19 and TRBJ1-6; 7 bases fit TRBD1. Germline V CDR1 and CDR2: LNHDA, SQIVND (reference sequence). The CDR3 loop spans 16 amino acids. After removal of 5 bases from V and 6 bases from J, the junction contained 10 bases not matched to a gene. The CDR3 sequence: CASSVMLGQSNSPLHF. The CDR3 nucleotides read TGTGCCAGTAGTGTCATGTTGGGACAGTCTAATTCACCCCTCCACTTT.

This clone was counted a single time. The V gene is TRBV6-1, the J gene TRBJ1-2; D unclear. The germline V gene has CDR1 MNHNS and CDR2 SASEGT. The CDR3 covers 11 residues. V was cut by 3 bases and J by 8 bases, with 7 bases left in between. Here the CDR3 reads CASSEVGGYTF. The CDR3 DNA reads TGTGCCAGCAGTGAGGTCGGGGGCTACACCTTC.

CDR3: CASRRRGGMNTEAFF. The CDR3, as DNA: TGTGCCAGCAGAAGGCGGGGGGGAATGAACACTGAAGCTTTCTTT. The V and J genes are TRBV5-4 and TRBJ1-1; D is possibly TRBD1 (5 bases). CDR3 size: 15 residues. V was pared by 5 bases and J by 0 bases, with 14 bases between. The germline V gene has CDR1 SGHNT and CDR2 YYREEE (reference sequence). Full variable domain (outside the CDR3, taken from reference TRBV5-4 and TRBJ1-1): ETGVTQSPTHLIKTRGQQVTLRCSSQSGHNTVSWYQQALGQGPQFIFQYYREEENGRGNFPPRFSGLQFPNYSSELNVNALELDDSALYLCASRRRGGMNTEAFFGQGTRLTVV.

The chain combines TRBV7-8 with TRBJ1-3; 7 bases map to TRBD1. The CDR3 is 16 residues long. Trimming cost V 2 bases and J 7 bases; bases outside gene matches: 11. CDR1 and CDR2 from the germline V gene are SGHVS and FQNEAQ. The CDR3 is CASSLPGTGERNTIYF. The CDR3 DNA is TGTGCCAGCAGCTTACCCGGAACAGGGGAAAGGAACACCATATATTTT.

The chain couples TRBV6-1 to TRBJ1-2, with no clear D. The V gene's germline CDR1 is MNHNS and CDR2 SASEGT. This CDR3 is built from 14 residues. Trimming took 1 base from V and 2 from J, leaving 8 bases between them. CDR3 in amino acids: CASSEGYGNYGYTF. CDR3 bases: TGTGCCAGCAGTGAAGGGTACGGGAACTATGGCTACACCTTC.

V is TRBV10-2 and J is TRBJ1-4, with TRBD1 as a possible D gene (5 bases). Per the germline V gene, CDR1 is WSHSY and CDR2 is SAAADI. The CDR3 is 17 amino acids. V was shortened by 3 bases and J by 0 bases, with 14 bases between the two germline ends. The CDR3 loop is CASSDRRPTATNEKLFF. The DNA of the CDR3 is TGCGCCAGCAGTGACCGCCGGCCGACAGCAACTAATGAAAAACTGTTTTTT.